The sequence of this T cell receptor beta chain was determined in a study of spatial heterogeneity in lung cancer. In the study overall: As counted in raw reads, each unique TCR and UMI combination appeared more than ten times on average.

This clonotype has just a few counts. No antigen is known for it. V dropped 0 bases and J dropped 6 bases, with 6 bases sitting between them. The CDR3 consists of 12 residues. Germline V CDR1 and CDR2: MNHEY, SVGEGT. Stated time point: sample taken at primary tumor resection. Every cDNA TCR molecule received its own unique molecular identifier. TCRdb re-called the 5' RACE reads with MiXCR, one entry per CDR3 protein. This table has approximately 92,000 distinct CDR3 sequences, 10% to 15% appearing once. Study results and caveats: Detection of ubiquitous tumor TCRs in blood was higher at resection than follow-up.

The material sequenced was PBMCs, taken at surgery. The rearrangement uses TRBV6-2 or TRBV6-3 and TRBJ2-7; no definite D call. The TCR sequence derives from a male donor with early-stage non-small cell lung cancer. The CDR3 region has the DNA TGTGCCAGCAGTTACTCGCCGGTCGAGCAGTACTTC. It codes for CASSYSPVEQYF.